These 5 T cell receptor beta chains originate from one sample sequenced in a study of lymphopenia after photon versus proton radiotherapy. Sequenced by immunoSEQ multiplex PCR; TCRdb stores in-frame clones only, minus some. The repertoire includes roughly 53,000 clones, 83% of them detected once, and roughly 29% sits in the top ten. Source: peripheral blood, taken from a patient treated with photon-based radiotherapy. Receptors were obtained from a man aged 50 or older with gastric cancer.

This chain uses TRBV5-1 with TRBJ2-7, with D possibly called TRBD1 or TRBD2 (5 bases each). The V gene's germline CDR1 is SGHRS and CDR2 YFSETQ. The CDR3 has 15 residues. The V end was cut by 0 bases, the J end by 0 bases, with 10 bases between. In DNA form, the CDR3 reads TGCGCCAGCAGCTTGGCCGGGACGACCTCCTACGAGCAGTACTTC. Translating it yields CASSLAGTTSYEQYF.

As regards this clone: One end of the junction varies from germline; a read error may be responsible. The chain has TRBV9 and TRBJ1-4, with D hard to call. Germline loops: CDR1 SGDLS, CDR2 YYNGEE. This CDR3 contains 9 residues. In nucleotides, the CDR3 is TGTGCCAGCAGCGTACACTTGGATTTT. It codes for CASSVHLDF.

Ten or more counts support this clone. The CDR3 sequence: CASSQLTDYEQYF. The CDR3 DNA reads as TGCGCCAGCAGCCAATTGACAGACTACGAGCAGTACTTC. V usage is TRBV4-1 and J usage is TRBJ2-7; TRBD1 might be the D (5 bases). V shed 2 bases and J shed 3 bases, with 8 bases lying between them. Per germline, CDR1 MGHRA and CDR2 YSYEKL. This CDR3 has 13 amino acids.

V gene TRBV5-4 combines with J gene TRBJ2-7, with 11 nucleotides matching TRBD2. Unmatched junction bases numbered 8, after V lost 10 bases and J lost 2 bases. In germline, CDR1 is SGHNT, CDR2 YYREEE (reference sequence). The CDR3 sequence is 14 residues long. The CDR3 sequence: CASTGTSGPYEQYF. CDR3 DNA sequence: TGTGCCTCTACCGGGACTAGCGGCCCCTACGAGCAGTACTTC.

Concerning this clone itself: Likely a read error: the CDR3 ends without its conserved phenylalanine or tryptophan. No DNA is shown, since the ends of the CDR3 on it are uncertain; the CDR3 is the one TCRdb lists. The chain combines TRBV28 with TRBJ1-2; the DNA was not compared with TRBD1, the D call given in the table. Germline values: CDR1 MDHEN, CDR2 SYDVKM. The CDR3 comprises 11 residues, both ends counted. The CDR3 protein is CASSLNRDVEV.